This T cell receptor (beta chain) was identified during a study of blood T cell repertoires in COVID-19. Whole-study context: Samples taken during acute and convalescent COVID-19 were collected in the United States, Italy and Spain.

After removal of 4 bases from V and 7 bases from J, the junction contained 8 bases not matched to a gene. The CDR3 consists of 14 residues. Germline lookup yields CDR1 SGHRS and CDR2 YFSETQ. In the study's own analysis: Scientists estimated how many nucleated cells there were by amplifying reference gene primers. This table comes from immunoSEQ multiplex PCR, and its TCRdb copy is limited to in-frame clones, with some not included. Clone size and the V and J calls come from that table; the DNA yielded D and trimming. Altogether a few hundred thousand clones are present, about 88% being singletons, with the ten largest covering about 1%.

This TCR was sampled from a man aged 35 to 55 with acute or convalescent COVID-19. Sequenced input: peripheral blood. This chain links TRBV5-1 with TRBJ1-1; 9 bases are shared with TRBD1. CDR3 residues: CASSTGTGTFEAFF. DNA of the CDR3: TGCGCCAGCAGCACCGGGACAGGGACCTTTGAAGCTTTCTTT.